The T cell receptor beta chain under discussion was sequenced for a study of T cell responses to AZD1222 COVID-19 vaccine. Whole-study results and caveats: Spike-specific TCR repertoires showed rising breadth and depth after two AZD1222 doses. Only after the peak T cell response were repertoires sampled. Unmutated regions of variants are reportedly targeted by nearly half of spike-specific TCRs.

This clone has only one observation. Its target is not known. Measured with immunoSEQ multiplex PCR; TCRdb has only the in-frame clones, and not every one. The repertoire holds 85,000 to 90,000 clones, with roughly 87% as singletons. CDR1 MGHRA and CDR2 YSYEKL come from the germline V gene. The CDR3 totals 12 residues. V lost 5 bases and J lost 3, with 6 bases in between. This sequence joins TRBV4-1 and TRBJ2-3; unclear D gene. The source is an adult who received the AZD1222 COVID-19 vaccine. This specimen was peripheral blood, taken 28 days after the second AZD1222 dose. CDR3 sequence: CASSESTDTQYF. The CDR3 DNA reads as TGCGCCAGCAGCGAATCAACAGATACGCAGTATTTT.